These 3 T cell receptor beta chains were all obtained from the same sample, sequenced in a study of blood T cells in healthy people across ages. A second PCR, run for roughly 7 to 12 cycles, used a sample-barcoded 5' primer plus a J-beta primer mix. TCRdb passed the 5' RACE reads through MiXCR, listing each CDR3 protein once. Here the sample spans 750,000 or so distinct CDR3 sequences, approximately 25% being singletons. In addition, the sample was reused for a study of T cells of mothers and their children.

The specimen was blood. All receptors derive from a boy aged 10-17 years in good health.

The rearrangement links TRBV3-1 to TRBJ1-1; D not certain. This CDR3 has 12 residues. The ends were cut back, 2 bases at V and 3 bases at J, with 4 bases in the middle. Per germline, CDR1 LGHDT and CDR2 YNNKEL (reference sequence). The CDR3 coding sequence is TGTGCCAGCAGCCAATCAGACACTGAAGCTTTCTTT. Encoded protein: CASSQSDTEAFF.

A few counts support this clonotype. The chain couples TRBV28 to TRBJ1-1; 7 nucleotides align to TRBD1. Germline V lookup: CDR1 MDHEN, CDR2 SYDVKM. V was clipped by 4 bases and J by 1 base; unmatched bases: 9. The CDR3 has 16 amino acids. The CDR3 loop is CASSSSRGEANTEAFF. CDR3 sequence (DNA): TGTGCCAGCAGTTCCTCCAGGGGGGAGGCGAACACTGAAGCTTTCTTT.

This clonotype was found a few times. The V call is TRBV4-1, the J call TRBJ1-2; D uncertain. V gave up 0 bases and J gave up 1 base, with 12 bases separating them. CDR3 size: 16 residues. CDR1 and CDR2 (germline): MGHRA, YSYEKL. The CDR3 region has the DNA TGCGCCAGCAGCCAAGAAAAATCAGTTTTTAACTATGGCTACACCTTC. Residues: CASSQEKSVFNYGYTF.